This TCR beta chain was documented in a study of response to subunit inactivated influenza vaccine. Trimming cost V 3 bases and J 9 bases; bases outside gene matches: 8. The CDR3 has 15 amino acids. Germline CDR1 and CDR2: KGHSH and LQKENI. Study outcomes and limitations: A suggestion made by the authors is that each seasonal influenza vaccination recruits few new T cells.

TCRdb analysed the RT-PCR reads with MiXCR anew, one entry per CDR3 protein. Among approximately 480,000 distinct CDR3 sequences, roughly 11% were seen once, and the ten largest hold 10% to 15%. This clonotype has a single count. Antigen specificity is unknown. The sequencing here drew on PBMCs from blood, taken around seven weeks after vaccination. This chain links TRBV18 with TRBJ1-6; 7 bases are a match to TRBD1. This clonotype was obtained from a man aged 45 to 65 who received an inactivated influenza vaccine. The CDR3 is CASSPRGDRPSPLHF. The CDR3 DNA follows: TGTGCCAGCTCACCCCGCGGGGACAGACCTTCACCCCTCCACTTT.